Detailed here is one TCR beta chain. Its target antigen remains unknown. No base-level quality is on record; no much larger clone is a single base apart. For TCRbeta CDR3 sequencing, genomic DNA was extracted from sorted cells using the QIAGEN DNeasy Blood and Tissue Kit. High-throughput TCRbeta CDR3 sequencing was carried out commercially through immunoSEQ, with PCR amplification with bias correction and internal controls included. As for how the authors treated the data: A unique productive TCRbeta sequence was defined by the CDR3 nucleotide sequence when primers matched, and otherwise by the CDR3 amino acid sequence together with the Vbeta and Jbeta genes. To correct for sorting error, sequences found in more than one sorted population at a frequency ratio of 2:1 or less were discarded, and the remaining shared sequences were assigned to the population with the higher frequency. A sequence was defined as donor-reactive if the sequence was expanded at least 5-fold in CFSE-low cells compared with unstimulated cells and had a frequency of at least 0.01% in CFSE-low cells. Jensen-Shannon divergence, calculated on the top 100 TCRbeta sequences ranked by frequency, was used to quantify repertoire divergence. When a sample had multiple sequencing runs, each run was corrected for sorting error separately and the runs were then pooled. TCRdb took this table from immuneACCESS and kept in-frame rearrangements with V and J called. Such tables lack part of the clones; where checked against another copy, unresolved V genes explain under half of the gap, and the rest is unexplained. The V and J calls and the clone size are those of that table, but D and trimming were determined from the DNA. This sample is represented by under 100,000 clones; approximately 92% of them were singletons. The leading ten clones occupy roughly 4.3% of the sample.

The data stem from a study of Tregs in tolerant kidney transplant recipients (dated by TCRdb to about 2019). General notes on the study: Before combined kidney and bone marrow transplantation, this study identified donor-specific regulatory T cells using TCRbeta sequencing and then followed those same cells after transplant. TCRbeta repertoire sequencing was used in 3 healthy controls to compare several ways of expanding Tregs specific for an allogeneic donor.

General conclusions and limits of the study: Because only a small number of patients were included, the study had limitations, and the results will need to be validated in larger populations as well as under other immunosuppression protocols. Expanding Tregs with activated donor B cells appeared to identify the most biologically relevant and donor-specific TCRbeta repertoire. Biological reproducibility was not examined directly, but technical replication error appeared to be minimal.

Thawed PBMCs were FACS-sorted into unstimulated Tregs (CD4+CD25+CD127-), CD4+ non-Tregs (CD4+CD25-), CD4 cells and CD8 cells. Healthy control blood was obtained either as purchased buffy coats or from healthy volunteers. Healthy control blood was processed to PBMCs by Ficoll density gradient and cryopreserved, and patient PBMCs were collected before and after transplant. The source is a human donor in good health. Sequencing was done on a sample of CD8+ T cells from blood.

The CDR3 protein is CASSQDQETGGIYGYTF. The sequence in DNA is TGCGCCAGCAGCCAAGATCAGGAGACAGGGGGGATCTATGGCTACACCTTC. This sequence uses TRBV4-1 and TRBJ1-2; 9 middle bases align to TRBD1. After removal of 0 bases from V and 4 bases from J, the junction retains 9 bases not matched to a gene. CDR1 and CDR2 are read off the germline V gene as MGHRA and YSYEKL. The CDR3 holds 17 amino acids from the cysteine to the phenylalanine. Kept here is only the CDR3 DNA, which spans 51 bases and is read in frame from base 1.